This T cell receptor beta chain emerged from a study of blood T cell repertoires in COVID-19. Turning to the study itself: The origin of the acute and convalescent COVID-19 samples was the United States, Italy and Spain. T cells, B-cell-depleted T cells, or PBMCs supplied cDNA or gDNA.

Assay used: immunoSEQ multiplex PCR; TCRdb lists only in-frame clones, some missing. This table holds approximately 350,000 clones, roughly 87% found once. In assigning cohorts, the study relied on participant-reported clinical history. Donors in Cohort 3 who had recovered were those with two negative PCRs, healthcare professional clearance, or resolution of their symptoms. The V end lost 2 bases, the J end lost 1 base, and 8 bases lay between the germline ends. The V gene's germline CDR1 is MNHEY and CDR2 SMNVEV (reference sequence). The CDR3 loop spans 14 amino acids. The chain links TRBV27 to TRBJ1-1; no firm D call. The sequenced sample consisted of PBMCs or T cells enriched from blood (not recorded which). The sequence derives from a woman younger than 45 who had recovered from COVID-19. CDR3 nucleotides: TGTGCCAGCAGTTTAAAACACCCGAACACTGAAGCTTTCTTT. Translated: CASSLKHPNTEAFF.